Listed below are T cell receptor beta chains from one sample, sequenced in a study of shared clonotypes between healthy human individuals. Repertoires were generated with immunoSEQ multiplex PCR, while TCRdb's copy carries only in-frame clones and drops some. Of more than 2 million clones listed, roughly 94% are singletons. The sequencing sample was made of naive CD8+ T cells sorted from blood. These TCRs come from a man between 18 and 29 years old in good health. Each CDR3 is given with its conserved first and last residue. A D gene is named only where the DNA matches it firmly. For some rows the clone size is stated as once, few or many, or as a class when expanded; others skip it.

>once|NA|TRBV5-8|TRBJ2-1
TGTGCCAGCAGCTTAGGGGATAATTCCTACAATGAGCAGTTCTTC
CASSLGDNSYNEQFF
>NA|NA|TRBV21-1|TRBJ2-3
TGTGCCAGCAGCCCCCAGAGACTAGCGGGGGGCCTCCGGGATACGCAGTATTTT
CASSPQRLAGGLRDTQYF
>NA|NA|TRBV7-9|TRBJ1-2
TGTGCCAGCAGCTTAGGGGTTGGGAACTATGGCTACACCTTC
CASSLGVGNYGYTF
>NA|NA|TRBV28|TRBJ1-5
TGTGCCGTGGGATATAGCAATCAGCCCCAGCATTTT
CAVGYSNQPQHF
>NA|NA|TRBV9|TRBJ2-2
TGTGCCAGCAGCGTAGTGGTGGTGGGAGACCTCACCGGGGAGCTGTTTTTT
CASSVVVVGDLTGELFF
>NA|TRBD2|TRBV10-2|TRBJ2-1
TGCGCCAGCAGCCCGGGACTAGCGGGGCAAGGCCCCTACAATGAGCAGTTCTTC
CASSPGLAGQGPYNEQFF
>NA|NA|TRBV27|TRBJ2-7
TGTGCCAGCAGACCTTTTGAGCATAGGTACGAGCAGTACTTC
CASRPFEHRYEQYF
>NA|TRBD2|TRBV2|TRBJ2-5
TGTGCCAGCCCAAGGACTAGCGGGAGTTCAGAGACCCAGTACTTC
CASPRTSGSSETQYF
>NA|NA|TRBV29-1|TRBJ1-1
TGCAGCGTTGGTTACATCGGGAACACTGAAGCTTTCTTT
CSVGYIGNTEAFF
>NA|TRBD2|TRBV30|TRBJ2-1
TGTGCCTGGAGTATCGGGACTAGCGGGAGGAACAATGAGCAGTTCTTC
CAWSIGTSGRNNEQFF
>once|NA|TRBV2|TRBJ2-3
TGTGCCAGCATGGGGGGACCCTTTTTGAATTTAGATACGCAGTATTTT
CASMGGPFLNLDTQYF
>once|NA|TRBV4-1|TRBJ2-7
TGCGCCAGCAGCCAAGATTGGGGATACGAGCAGTACTTC
CASSQDWGYEQYF
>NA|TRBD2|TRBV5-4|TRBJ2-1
TGTGCCAGCAGCTTGGGACTAGCGGGGGCCTCCTACAATGAGCAGTTCTTC
CASSLGLAGASYNEQFF
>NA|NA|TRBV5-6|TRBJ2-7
TGTGCCAGCAGCTTGGGGTTGACAGAATACGAGCAGTACTTC
CASSLGLTEYEQYF
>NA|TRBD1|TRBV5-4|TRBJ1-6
TGTGCCAGCAGCGCCCTATGGGGACAGGGGGCGATCTCCTATAATTCACCCCTCCACTTT
CASSALWGQGAISYNSPLHF
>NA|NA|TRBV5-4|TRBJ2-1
TGTGCCAGCAGCTCCCGGGGAGCGACGTACAATGAGCAGTTCTTC
CASSSRGATYNEQFF